This is a list of T cell receptor beta chains from one sample in a study of human T cells and chemical hapten exposure. MiXCR, applied by TCRdb to the RACE reads, yields one record per CDR3 protein. The table lists roughly 100,000 distinct CDR3 sequences, 30% to 35% of them singletons. The sample was whole blood, taken in connection with sensitization to the hapten diphenylcyclopropenone (DPC). These receptors originate from a man aged 40-49 years with alopecia areata. Some clones in this sample may be carry-over from other donors' samples. Both conserved end residues are part of each CDR3. Fields, in order: V gene, clone size, D gene, J gene, CDR3 protein, CDR3 DNA. The D gene is left open where the match is weak. Clone size is shown for a subset of rows, as once, few, many or a class of expanded clone.

TRBV12-5,few,.,TRBJ1-1,CASGSENTEAFF,TGTGCTAGTGGTTCTGAGAACACTGAAGCTTTCTTT
TRBV27,few,TRBD1,TRBJ1-6,CASSLVGTGNSPLHF,TGTGCCAGCAGTTTAGTAGGGACAGGCAATTCACCCCTCCACTTT
TRBV10-3,few,.,TRBJ2-5,CAISERGEQETQYF,TGTGCCATCAGTGAGCGGGGAGAGCAAGAGACCCAGTACTTC
TRBV28,.,.,TRBJ2-7,CASSLSSLSSYEQYF,TGTGCCAGCAGTTTATCATCCCTGAGCTCCTACGAGCAGTACTTC
TRBV24-1,.,.,TRBJ2-7,CATSDLNEQYF,TGTGCCACCAGTGATTTGAACGAGCAGTACTTC
TRBV11-3,.,TRBD1,TRBJ1-6,CASSFLDRGFNSPLHF,TGTGCCAGCAGCTTTCTGGACAGGGGGTTCAATTCACCCCTCCACTTT
TRBV2,.,.,TRBJ1-2,CASSGTANNYGYTF,TGTGCCAGCAGTGGGACAGCCAATAACTATGGCTACACCTTC
TRBV5-4,.,TRBD1,TRBJ1-1,CASSHGTGGEAFF,TGTGCCAGCAGCCACGGGACAGGGGGCGAGGCTTTCTTT
TRBV12-3/TRBV12-4,few,TRBD1,TRBJ1-5,CASSEGGTSSQPQHF,TGTGCCAGCAGTGAAGGGGGCACTTCGAGTCAGCCCCAGCATTTT
TRBV6-2/TRBV6-3,.,TRBD1,TRBJ1-5,CASRRGQGGQPQHF,TGTGCCAGCAGACGGGGACAGGGCGGTCAGCCCCAGCATTTT